This T cell receptor (beta chain) was identified in a study of human thymus T cells. In regard to this clone: What it recognizes is unknown.

Some clones are missing from TCRdb's copy, which holds only in-frame ones; the method was immunoSEQ multiplex PCR. The table includes about 130,000 clones, around 94% detected once. Study conclusions and caveats: Apparent bias marked the V and J gene usage of thymic and blood repertoires. Related studies found that unrelated individuals share highly overlapping thymic repertoires.

Corrective heart surgery yielded the resections from which the thymus tissue came. The people who donated were healthy Finnish babies having corrective surgery for congenital heart defects. V dropped 5 bases and J dropped 9; count of bases not matched to a gene: 10. There are 12 residues in the CDR3. Germline CDR1 reads GTSNPN; CDR2 reads SVGIG (reference sequence). This receptor was taken from a boy in the first two years of life with a congenital heart defect but otherwise immunologically healthy. The specimen was thymus tissue. V and J are TRBV30 and TRBJ2-7; 7 nucleotides line up with TRBD1. The CDR3 nucleotides read TGTGCCTGGGGCCTACAGGGGTCCGGGCAGTACTTC. It encodes CAWGLQGSGQYF.